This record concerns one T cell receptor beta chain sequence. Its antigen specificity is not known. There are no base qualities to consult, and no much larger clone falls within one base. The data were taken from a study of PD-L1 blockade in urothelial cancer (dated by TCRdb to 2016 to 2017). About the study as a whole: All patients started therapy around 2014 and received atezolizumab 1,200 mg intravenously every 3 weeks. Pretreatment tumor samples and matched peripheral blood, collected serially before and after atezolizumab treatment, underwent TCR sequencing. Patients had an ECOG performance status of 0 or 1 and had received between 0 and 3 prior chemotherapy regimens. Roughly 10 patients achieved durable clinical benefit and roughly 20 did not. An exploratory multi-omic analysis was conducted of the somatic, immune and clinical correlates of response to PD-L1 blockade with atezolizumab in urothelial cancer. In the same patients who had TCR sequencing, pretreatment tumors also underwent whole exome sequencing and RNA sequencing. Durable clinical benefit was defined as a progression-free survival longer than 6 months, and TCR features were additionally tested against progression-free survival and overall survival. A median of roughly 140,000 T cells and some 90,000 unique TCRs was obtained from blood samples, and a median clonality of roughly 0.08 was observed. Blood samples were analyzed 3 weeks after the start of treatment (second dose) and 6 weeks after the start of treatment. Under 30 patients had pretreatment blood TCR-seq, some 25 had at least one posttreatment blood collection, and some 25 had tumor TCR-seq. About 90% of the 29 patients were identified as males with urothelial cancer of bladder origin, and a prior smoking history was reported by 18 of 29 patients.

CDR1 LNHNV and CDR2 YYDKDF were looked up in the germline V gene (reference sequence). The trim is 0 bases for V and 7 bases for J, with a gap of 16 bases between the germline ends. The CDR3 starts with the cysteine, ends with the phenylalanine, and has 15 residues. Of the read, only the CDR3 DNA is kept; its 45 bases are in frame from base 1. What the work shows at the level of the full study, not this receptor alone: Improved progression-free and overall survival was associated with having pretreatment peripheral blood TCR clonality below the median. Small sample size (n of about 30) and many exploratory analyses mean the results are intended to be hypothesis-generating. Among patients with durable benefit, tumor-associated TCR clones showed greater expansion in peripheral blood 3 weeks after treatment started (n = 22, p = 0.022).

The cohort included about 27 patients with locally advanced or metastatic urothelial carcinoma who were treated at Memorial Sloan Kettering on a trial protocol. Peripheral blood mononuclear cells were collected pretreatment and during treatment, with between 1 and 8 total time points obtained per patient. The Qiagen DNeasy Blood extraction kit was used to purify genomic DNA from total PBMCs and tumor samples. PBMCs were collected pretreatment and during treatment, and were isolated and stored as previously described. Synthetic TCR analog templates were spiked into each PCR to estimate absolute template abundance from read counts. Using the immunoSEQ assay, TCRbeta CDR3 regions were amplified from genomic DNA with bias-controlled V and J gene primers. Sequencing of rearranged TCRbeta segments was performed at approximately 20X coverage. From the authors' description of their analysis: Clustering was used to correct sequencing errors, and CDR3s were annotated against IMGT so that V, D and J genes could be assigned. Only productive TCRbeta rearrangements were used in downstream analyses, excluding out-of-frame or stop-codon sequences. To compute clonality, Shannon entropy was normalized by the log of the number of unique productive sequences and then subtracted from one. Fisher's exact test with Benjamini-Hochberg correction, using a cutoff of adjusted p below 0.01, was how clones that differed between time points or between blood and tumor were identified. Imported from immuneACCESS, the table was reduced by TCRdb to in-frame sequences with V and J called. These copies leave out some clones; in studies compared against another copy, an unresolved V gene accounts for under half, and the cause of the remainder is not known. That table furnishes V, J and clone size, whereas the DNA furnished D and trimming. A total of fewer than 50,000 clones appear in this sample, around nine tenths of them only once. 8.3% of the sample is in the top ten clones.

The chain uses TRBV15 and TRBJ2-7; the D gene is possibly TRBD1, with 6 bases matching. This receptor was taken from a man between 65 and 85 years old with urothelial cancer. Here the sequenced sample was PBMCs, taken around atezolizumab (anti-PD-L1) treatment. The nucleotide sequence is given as TGTGCCACCAGCAGAGATCGTCCAGGGGCGCGGGAGCAGTACTTC. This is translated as CATSRDRPGAREQYF.